The next 10 T cell receptor beta chains were all read from a single sample in a study of blood T cell repertoires in COVID-19. Here immunoSEQ multiplex PCR was the method, and the copy in TCRdb shows in-frame clones only, minus some. This sample has 110,000 or so clones, with roughly 76% found just once. The sample taken for sequencing was peripheral blood. Source of these receptors: an older woman with acute or convalescent COVID-19.

In its sample, this clone was seen a few times. The rearrangement uses TRBV6-5 and TRBJ2-2; possible D gene TRBD1, 6 bases. Germline CDR1 is MNHEY and CDR2 is SVGAGI. V was trimmed by 0 bases and J by 13 bases, leaving 15 bases between them. The CDR3 totals 14 residues. CDR3 DNA: TGTGCCAGCAGTTACTCTCTCGACAGGTCTAGGCTGTTTTTT. This encodes CASSYSLDRSRLFF.

The chain couples TRBV6-5 to TRBJ2-3; D is uncertain. Germline V gene sequence: CDR1 MNHEY, CDR2 SVGAGI. V was clipped by 7 bases and J by 3 bases, with 8 bases between them. CDR3 length: 12 amino acids. The CDR3 nucleotides are TGTGCCAGCACCTCGGGTACAGATACGCAGTATTTT. It translates to CASTSGTDTQYF.

The genes are TRBV19 and TRBJ2-1; D perhaps matches TRBD2 (5 bases). Germline V CDR1 and CDR2: LNHDA, SQIVND (reference sequence). The V gene lost 7 bases and the J gene lost 5 bases, with 12 bases spanning the gap. This CDR3 comprises 13 residues. The DNA for the CDR3 is TGTGCCAGTAATGGCGGGTTGAACAATGAGCAGTTCTTC. It is translated as CASNGGLNNEQFF.

The chain is built from TRBV14 and TRBJ1-1; 7 bases are shared with TRBD1. There are 14 residues in the CDR3. J gave up 6 bases and V 2 bases, and 6 bases lay outside the gene matches. Germline-derived CDR1 and CDR2 are SGHDN and FVKESK. The CDR3 loop reads CASSQRQGVAEAFF. CDR3 sequence (DNA): TGTGCCAGCAGCCAACGACAGGGAGTGGCTGAAGCTTTCTTT.

The chain is built from TRBV4-1 and TRBJ1-2; 7 positions match TRBD1. CDR1 and CDR2 (germline): MGHRA, YSYEKL. CDR3 size: 16 residues. Trimming removed 0 bases from V and 4 bases from J; junction bases left unmatched: 8. The CDR3 reads CASSQDPRGSFYGYTF. The DNA of the CDR3 is TGCGCCAGCAGCCAAGATCCCAGGGGGTCGTTCTATGGCTACACCTTC.

V and J are TRBV15 and TRBJ2-7; 9 bases line up with TRBD2. There are 16 residues in the CDR3. Germline CDR1 is LNHNV and CDR2 is YYDKDF (reference sequence). The J segment lost 2 bases and the V segment lost 0 bases, leaving 5 bases of the junction unmatched. The CDR3 bases are TGTGCCACCAGCAGAGAGCGGGCGGGGGGGCCCTACGAGCAGTACTTC. Protein sequence: CATSRERAGGPYEQYF.

The J gene is TRBJ1-1, the V gene TRBV27; a weak D match, TRBD1 (6 bases). V was clipped by 6 bases and J by 1 base, with 15 bases between them. The CDR3 spans 15 residues. Per germline, CDR1 MNHEY and CDR2 SMNVEV (reference sequence). The CDR3 sequence is CASSPVQGANTEAFF. The CDR3 DNA is TGTGCCAGCAGCCCTGTACAGGGCGCGAACACTGAAGCTTTCTTT.

V gene TRBV7-2 combines with J gene TRBJ2-7, with TRBD1 matching over 9 bases. This CDR3 has 15 residues. Germline CDR1 and CDR2: SGHTA and FQGNSA. The V segment lost 5 bases and the J segment 1 base; nucleotides outside the gene matches: 6. The CDR3 DNA follows: TGTGCCAGCAGCCCGGACAGGGGTGGGTCCTACGAGCAGTACTTC. Its protein is CASSPDRGGSYEQYF.

The chain carries TRBV6-5 and TRBJ2-2, with TRBD1 as a possible D gene (6 bases). Germline V gene sequence: CDR1 MNHEY, CDR2 SVGAGI. The V end was cut by 6 bases, the J end by 1 base, with 9 bases between. There are 14 residues in the CDR3. CDR3: CASRLQGNTGELFF. Here the CDR3 DNA reads TGTGCCAGCAGACTACAGGGGAACACCGGGGAGCTGTTTTTT.

This clone appeared once. This chain joins TRBV4-1 and TRBJ2-1, with D unresolved. This CDR3 region has 14 residues. V lost 0 bases and J lost 4, with 7 bases in between. Germline values: CDR1 MGHRA, CDR2 YSYEKL. CDR3 region: CASSQDRSYNEQFF. The CDR3 DNA follows: TGCGCCAGCAGCCAAGATAGAAGTTACAATGAGCAGTTCTTC.